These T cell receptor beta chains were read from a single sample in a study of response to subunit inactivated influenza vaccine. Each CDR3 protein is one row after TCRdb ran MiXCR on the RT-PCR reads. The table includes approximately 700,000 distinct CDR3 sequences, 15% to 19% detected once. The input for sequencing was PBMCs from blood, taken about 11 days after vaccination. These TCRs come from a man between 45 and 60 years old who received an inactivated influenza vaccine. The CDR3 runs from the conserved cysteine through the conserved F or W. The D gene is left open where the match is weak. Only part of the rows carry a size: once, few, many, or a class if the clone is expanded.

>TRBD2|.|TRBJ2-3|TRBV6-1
CASSEGGLAGSGTDTQYF
TGTGCCAGCAGTGAGGGGGGACTAGCGGGTAGTGGCACAGATACGCAGTATTTT
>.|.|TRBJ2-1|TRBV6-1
CASSHRLSSSYNEQFF
TGTGCCAGCAGTCATCGGCTTTCCAGCTCCTACAATGAGCAGTTCTTC
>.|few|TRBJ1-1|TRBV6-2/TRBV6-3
CASSYRVVDTEAFF
TGTGCCAGCAGTTACAGGGTGGTAGACACTGAAGCTTTCTTT
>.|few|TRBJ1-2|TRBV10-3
CAISDPRQVYYGYTF
TGTGCCATCAGTGACCCCAGACAGGTATACTATGGCTACACCTTC
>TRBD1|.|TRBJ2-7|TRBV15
CATSRDTGAYSYEQYF
TGTGCCACCAGCAGAGATACAGGGGCCTACTCCTACGAGCAGTACTTC
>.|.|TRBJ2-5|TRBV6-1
CASSATGSVETQYF
TGTGCCAGCAGTGCTACCGGGAGCGTAGAGACCCAGTACTTC
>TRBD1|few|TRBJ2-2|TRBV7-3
CASSSEGQISTGELFF
TGTGCCAGCAGCTCCGAGGGACAGATATCCACCGGGGAGCTGTTTTTT
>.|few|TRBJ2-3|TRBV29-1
CSGWDSTDTQYF
TGCAGTGGGTGGGATAGCACAGATACGCAGTATTTT
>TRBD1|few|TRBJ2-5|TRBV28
CASSYPGTAQETQYF
TGTGCCAGCAGTTATCCCGGGACAGCCCAAGAGACCCAGTACTTC
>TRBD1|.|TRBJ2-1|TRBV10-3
CAISDPGGDHNEQFF
TGTGCCATCAGTGACCCAGGGGGCGATCATAATGAGCAGTTCTTC
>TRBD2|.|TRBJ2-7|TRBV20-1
CSARGLASPYEQYF
TGCAGTGCTAGAGGACTAGCGTCCCCCTACGAGCAGTACTTC
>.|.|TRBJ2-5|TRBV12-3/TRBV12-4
CASGLAGNQETQYF
TGTGCCAGCGGATTGGCGGGGAACCAAGAGACCCAGTACTTC
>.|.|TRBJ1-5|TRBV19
CASRSTGNNQPQHF
TGTGCCAGTAGATCGACAGGAAACAATCAGCCCCAGCATTTT
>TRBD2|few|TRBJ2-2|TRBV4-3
CASSQGSSGRASGELFF
TGCGCCAGCAGCCAAGGCTCTAGCGGGAGGGCGTCCGGGGAGCTGTTTTTT
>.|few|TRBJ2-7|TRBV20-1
CSAVEVVPVSYEQYF
TGCAGTGCTGTAGAGGTGGTTCCAGTCTCCTACGAGCAGTACTTC
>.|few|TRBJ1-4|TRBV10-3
CAISELDSGEKLFF
TGTGCCATCAGTGAGTTGGATTCCGGGGAAAAACTGTTTTTT
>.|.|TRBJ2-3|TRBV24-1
CATSDFRVATDTQYF
TGTGCCACCAGTGATTTCAGGGTCGCCACAGATACGCAGTATTTT
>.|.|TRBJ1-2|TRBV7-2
CASSLDHGGYGYTF
TGTGCCAGCAGCTTAGACCACGGGGGCTATGGCTACACCTTC
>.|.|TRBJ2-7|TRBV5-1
CASSKTELAYEQYF
TGCGCCAGCAGCAAGACAGAACTTGCCTACGAGCAGTACTTC
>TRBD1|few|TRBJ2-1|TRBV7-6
CASSRSPGQGAKNEQFF
TGTGCCAGCAGCAGATCCCCGGGACAGGGGGCGAAGAATGAGCAGTTCTTC
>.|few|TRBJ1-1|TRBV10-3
CAMTLGENTEAFF
TGTGCCATGACTTTGGGCGAGAACACTGAAGCTTTCTTT
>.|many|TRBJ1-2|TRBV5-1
CASSLETGGNGYTF
TGCGCCAGCAGCTTGGAGACAGGTGGGAATGGCTACACCTTC
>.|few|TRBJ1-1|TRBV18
CASSPQWSLNTEAFF
TGTGCCAGCTCACCCCAGTGGTCGCTGAACACTGAAGCTTTCTTT
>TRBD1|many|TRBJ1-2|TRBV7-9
CASSLNTGGFYGYTF
TGTGCCAGCAGCTTAAACACAGGGGGATTCTATGGCTACACCTTC
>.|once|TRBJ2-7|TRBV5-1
CASSLDYSSAYEQYF
TGCGCCAGCAGCTTGGACTACAGTTCGGCCTACGAGCAGTACTTC
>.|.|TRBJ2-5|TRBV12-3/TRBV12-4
CASGTGSQTQYF
TGTGCCAGCGGAACAGGGAGTCAGACCCAGTACTTC
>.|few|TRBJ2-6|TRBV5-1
CASSLTGLAGANVLTF
TGCGCCAGCAGCTTGACGGGACTGGCTGGGGCCAACGTCCTGACTTTC
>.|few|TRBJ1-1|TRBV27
CASSLKARVAEAFF
TGTGCCAGCAGTTTAAAGGCTAGGGTCGCTGAAGCTTTCTTT
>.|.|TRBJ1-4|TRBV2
CASSERSYRNEKLFF
TGTGCCAGCAGTGAACGGTCATACCGTAATGAAAAACTGTTTTTT
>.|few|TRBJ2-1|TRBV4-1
CASRLAPGVYEQFF
TGCGCCAGCAGACTAGCTCCCGGCGTCTATGAGCAGTTCTTC
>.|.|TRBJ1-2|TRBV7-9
CASSSGEQGYGYTF
TGTGCCAGCAGCTCAGGAGAACAGGGTTACGGCTACACCTTC
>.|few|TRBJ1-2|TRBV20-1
CSATGGRDGYTF
TGCAGTGCTACGGGGGGGAGAGATGGCTACACCTTC
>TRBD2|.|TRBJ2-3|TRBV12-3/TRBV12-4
CASSSTSGDPTDTQYF
TGTGCCAGCAGTTCGACTAGCGGGGACCCCACAGATACGCAGTATTTT
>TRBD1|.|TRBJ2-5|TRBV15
CATSTRGQEGETQYF
TGTGCCACCAGCACCAGGGGGCAAGAGGGGGAGACCCAGTACTTC
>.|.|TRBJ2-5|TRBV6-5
CASSYAWEETQYF
TGTGCCAGCAGTTACGCTTGGGAAGAGACCCAGTACTTC
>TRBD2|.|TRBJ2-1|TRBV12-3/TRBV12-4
CASSLSSGGTMSSYNEQFF
TGTGCCAGCAGTTTATCTAGCGGGGGAACGATGAGCTCCTACAATGAGCAGTTCTTC
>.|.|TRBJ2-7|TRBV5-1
CASSLAVAGPGYEQYF
TGCGCCAGCAGCTTGGCCGTGGCAGGGCCTGGTTACGAGCAGTACTTC
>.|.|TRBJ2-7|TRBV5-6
CASSMGTLGEQYF
TGTGCCAGCAGCATGGGGACGTTGGGGGAGCAGTACTTC
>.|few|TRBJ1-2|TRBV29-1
CSVEGTESGGYTF
TGCAGCGTTGAAGGGACAGAGTCAGGCGGCTACACCTTC
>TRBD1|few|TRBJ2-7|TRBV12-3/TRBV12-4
CASTRQGTTYEQYF
TGTGCCAGCACCCGACAGGGTACCACCTACGAGCAGTACTTC
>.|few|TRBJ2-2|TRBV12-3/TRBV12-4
CASTTGAGAGELFF
TGTGCCAGCACGACGGGGGCGGGCGCCGGGGAGCTGTTTTTT
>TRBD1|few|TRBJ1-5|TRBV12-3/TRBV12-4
CASSPGQGVTQHF
TGTGCCAGCAGTCCGGGACAGGGGGTCACCCAGCATTTT
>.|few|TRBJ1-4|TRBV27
CASSFSGNEKLFF
TGTGCCAGCAGTTTTTCGGGGAATGAAAAACTGTTTTTT